Given below is one T cell receptor beta chain in context. There are 17 residues in the CDR3. Trimming at V came to 1 base and at J to 6 bases, leaving 9 bases not matched to a gene. CDR1 SGHVS and CDR2 FNYEAQ come from the germline V gene. In the original analysis: Reference gene primer amplification yielded estimated nucleated cell counts. The assay was immunoSEQ multiplex PCR, and TCRdb's table has in-frame clones only and misses some. V and J calls and clone size are those listed in that table; D and trimming were worked out from the DNA. In the table there are about 170,000 clones, about 85% of which are singletons. The sample is drawn from a study of blood T cell repertoires in COVID-19. Study summary: Samples representing acute and convalescent COVID-19 were sourced from the United States, Italy and Spain. The analysed material was cDNA or gDNA that came from T cells, B-cell-depleted T cells, or PBMCs.

The origin of this receptor is a man in his 60s with acute or convalescent COVID-19. Sequenced sample: peripheral blood. V usage is TRBV7-6 and J usage is TRBJ2-1; 10 bases map to TRBD2. CDR3 amino acids: CASSLGRSGGASNEQFF. CDR3 bases: TGTGCCAGCAGCTTAGGACGGAGCGGGGGGGCCAGCAATGAGCAGTTCTTC.